This T cell receptor beta chain was found in a study of cytomegalovirus exposure and HLA in healthy donors. Points from the study as a whole: That first-cohort TCR clusters tended to co-occur in the approximately 110 validation repertoires was found in a later analysis. Altogether, more than 150 TCR beta chains were recorded as cytomegalovirus-associated.

The donors were part of the validation cohort of 120 or so subjects. That cohort was separate from the first cohort, which comprised 666 subjects. As to this clone: Its target is not known. The same CDR3 arises from other DNA sequences in this sample as well.

The assay was immunoSEQ multiplex PCR, and TCRdb's table has in-frame clones only and misses some. Of some 150,000 clones in the sample, about 95% are singletons; the top ten hold roughly 1.9%. The CDR3 has 14 residues. Between the trimmed V and J ends, which lost 4 bases and 4 bases, there was a span of 8 bases. Germline V gives CDR1 SGHAT, CDR2 FQNNGV. What was sequenced was PBMCs. This chain connects TRBV11-2 to TRBJ1-6; D call uncertain. This TCR derives from a man aged 18 to 29 in good health and CMV-seropositive. The CDR3 DNA follows: TGTGCCAGCAGCTCGCGGAGGTATAATTCACCCCTCCACTTT. This sequence encodes CASSSRRYNSPLHF.